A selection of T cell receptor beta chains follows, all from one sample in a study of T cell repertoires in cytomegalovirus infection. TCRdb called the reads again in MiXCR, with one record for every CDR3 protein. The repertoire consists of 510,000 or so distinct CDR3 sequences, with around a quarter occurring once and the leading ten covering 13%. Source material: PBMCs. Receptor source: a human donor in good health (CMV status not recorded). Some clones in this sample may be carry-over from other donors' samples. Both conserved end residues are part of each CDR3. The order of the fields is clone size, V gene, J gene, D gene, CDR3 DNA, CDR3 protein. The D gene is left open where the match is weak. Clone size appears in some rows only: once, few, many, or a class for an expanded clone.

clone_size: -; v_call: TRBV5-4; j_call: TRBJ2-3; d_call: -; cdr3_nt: TGTGCCAGCCAAATCGTGGGCTCGTGGGATACGCAGTATTTT; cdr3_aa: CASQIVGSWDTQYF
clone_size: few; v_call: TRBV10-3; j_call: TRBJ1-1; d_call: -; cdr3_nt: TGTGCCATCAGTGAAGTGGGGGCTATGAACACTGAAGCTTTCTTT; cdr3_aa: CAISEVGAMNTEAFF
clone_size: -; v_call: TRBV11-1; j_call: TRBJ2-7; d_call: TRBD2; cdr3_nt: TGTGCCAGCAGCCCCCACGGGGGGTCCCCCTACGAGCAGTACTTC; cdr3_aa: CASSPHGGSPYEQYF
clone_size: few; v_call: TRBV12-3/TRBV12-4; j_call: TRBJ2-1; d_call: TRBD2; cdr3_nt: TGTGCCAGCAGTCCCGGACTAGCGATGGAGCAGTTCTTC; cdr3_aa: CASSPGLAMEQFF
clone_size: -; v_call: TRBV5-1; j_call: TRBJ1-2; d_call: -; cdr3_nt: TGCGCCAGCAGCTTGGACGGGTCTGGCCTTGGCTACACCTTC; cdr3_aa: CASSLDGSGLGYTF
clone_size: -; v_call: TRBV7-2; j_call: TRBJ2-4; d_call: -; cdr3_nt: TGTGCCAGCAGCCCAATTACCCTAGAAAACATTCAGTACTTC; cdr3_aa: CASSPITLENIQYF
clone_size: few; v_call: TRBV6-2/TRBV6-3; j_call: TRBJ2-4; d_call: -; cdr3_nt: TGTGCCAGCAGTACCTCCGGGACTCTCCGGGGGAACATTCAGTACTTC; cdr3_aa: CASSTSGTLRGNIQYF
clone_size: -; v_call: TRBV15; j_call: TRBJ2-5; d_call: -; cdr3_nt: TGTGCCACCAGCAGGGGGGGGACAGAAGAGACCCAGTACTTC; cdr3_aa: CATSRGGTEETQYF
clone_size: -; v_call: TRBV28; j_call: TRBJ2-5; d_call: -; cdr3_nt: TGTGCCAGCAGTTTCTTTTCGGTTACAGAGACCCAGTACTTC; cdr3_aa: CASSFFSVTETQYF
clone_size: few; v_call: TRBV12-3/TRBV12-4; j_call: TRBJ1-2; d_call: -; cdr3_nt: TGTGCCAGCAGTTCCTCCCCCTCCGAGGGAAACTATGGCTACACCTTC; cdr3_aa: CASSSSPSEGNYGYTF
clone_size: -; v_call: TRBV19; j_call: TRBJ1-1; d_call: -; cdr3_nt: TGTGCCAGTACGGACTTAGGAGCTTTTGATGAAGCTTTCTTT; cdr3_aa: CASTDLGAFDEAFF
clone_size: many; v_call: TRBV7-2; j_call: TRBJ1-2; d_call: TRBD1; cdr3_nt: TGTGCCAGCAGCTTAGCGGACAGGGTCAGTGGCTACACCTTC; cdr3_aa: CASSLADRVSGYTF
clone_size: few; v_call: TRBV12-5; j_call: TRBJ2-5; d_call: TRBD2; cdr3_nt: TGTGCTAGTGGTCCCTCGGGGGGTTGGGAGACCCAGTACTTC; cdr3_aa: CASGPSGGWETQYF
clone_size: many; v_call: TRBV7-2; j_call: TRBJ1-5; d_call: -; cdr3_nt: TGTGCCAGCAGCTTTCGGGGGGATCAGCCCCAGCATTTT; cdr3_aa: CASSFRGDQPQHF
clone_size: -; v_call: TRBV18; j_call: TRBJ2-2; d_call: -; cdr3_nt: TGTGCCAGCTCACCACCGGCAGGCGGGGAGCTGTTTTTT; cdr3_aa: CASSPPAGGELFF
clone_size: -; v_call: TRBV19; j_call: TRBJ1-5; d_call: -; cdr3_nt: TGTGCCAGTAGCCCTATCGGGAGGGGCGGTAATCAGCCCCAGCATTTT; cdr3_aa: CASSPIGRGGNQPQHF
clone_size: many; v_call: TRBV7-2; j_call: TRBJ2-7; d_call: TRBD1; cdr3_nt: TGTGCCAGCAGTTTCCCAGGGGGCGAGCAGTACTTC; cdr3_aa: CASSFPGGEQYF
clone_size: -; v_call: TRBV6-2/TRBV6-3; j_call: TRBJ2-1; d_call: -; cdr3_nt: TGTGCCAGCAGTTATGTGCCGGGCGCGCAGTTCTTC; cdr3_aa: CASSYVPGAQFF
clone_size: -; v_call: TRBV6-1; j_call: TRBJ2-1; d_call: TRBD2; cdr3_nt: TGTGCCAGCACCCTTACCTGGCTAGCGGGAGGTAATGAGCAGTTCTTC; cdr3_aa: CASTLTWLAGGNEQFF
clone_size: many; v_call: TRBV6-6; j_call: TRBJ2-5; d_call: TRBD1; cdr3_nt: TGTGCCAGCAGCCAACAGGGGCAACAAGAGACCCAGTACTTC; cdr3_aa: CASSQQGQQETQYF
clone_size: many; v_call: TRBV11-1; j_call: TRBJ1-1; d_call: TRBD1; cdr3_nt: TGTGCCAGCAGACACCAGGGGGACACTGAAGCTTTCTTT; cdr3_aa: CASRHQGDTEAFF
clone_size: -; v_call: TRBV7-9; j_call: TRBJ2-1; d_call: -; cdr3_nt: TGTGCCAGCAGCCCCGGGACAACCTACAATGAGCAGTTCTTC; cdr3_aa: CASSPGTTYNEQFF
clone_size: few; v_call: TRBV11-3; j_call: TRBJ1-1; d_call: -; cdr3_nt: TGTGCCAGCAGCTTAGAAGGACCCGCGTGGGCTGAAGCTTTCTTT; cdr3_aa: CASSLEGPAWAEAFF
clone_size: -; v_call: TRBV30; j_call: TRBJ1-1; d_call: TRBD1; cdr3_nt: TGTGCCTACGGGCAGGGGGTTAGGACTGAAGCTTTCTTT; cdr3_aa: CAYGQGVRTEAFF
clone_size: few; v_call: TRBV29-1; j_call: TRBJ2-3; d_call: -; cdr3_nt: TGCAGCGTTGGTAGGACAGATACGCAGTATTTT; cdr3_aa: CSVGRTDTQYF
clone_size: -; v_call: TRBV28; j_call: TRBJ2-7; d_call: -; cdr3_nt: TGTGCCAGCAGCCGCACCGGGACTGCCGCGGGGAAGCAGTACTTC; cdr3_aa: CASSRTGTAAGKQYF
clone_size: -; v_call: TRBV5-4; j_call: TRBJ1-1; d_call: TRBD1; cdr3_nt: TGTGCCAGCAGCCACGACGCGAGACAGGGAGGGACTGAAGCTTTCTTT; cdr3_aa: CASSHDARQGGTEAFF
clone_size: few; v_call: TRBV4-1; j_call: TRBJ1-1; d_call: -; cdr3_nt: TGCGCCAGCAGCCCGGGGGCGTTGAACACTGAAGCTTTCTTT; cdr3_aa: CASSPGALNTEAFF
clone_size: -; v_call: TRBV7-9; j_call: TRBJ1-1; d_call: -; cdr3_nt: TGTGCCAGCAGCCCCCCCGCTGGACGGTTGAACACTGAAGCTTTCTTT; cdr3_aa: CASSPPAGRLNTEAFF
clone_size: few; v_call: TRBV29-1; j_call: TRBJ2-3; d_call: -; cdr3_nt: TGCAGCGTCCAACTGAGCACAGATACGCAGTATTTT; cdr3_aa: CSVQLSTDTQYF
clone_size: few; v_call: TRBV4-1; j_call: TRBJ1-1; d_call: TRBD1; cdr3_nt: TGCGCCAGCAGCCAATCGGACAGGATGAACACTGAAGCTTTCTTT; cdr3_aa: CASSQSDRMNTEAFF
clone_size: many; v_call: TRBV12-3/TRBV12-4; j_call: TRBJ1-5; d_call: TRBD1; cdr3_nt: TGTGCCAGCAGTAGGGGACAGGGTGTTCAGCCCCAGCATTTT; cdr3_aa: CASSRGQGVQPQHF
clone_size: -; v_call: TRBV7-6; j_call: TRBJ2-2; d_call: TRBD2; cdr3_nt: TGTGCCAGCAGACCTGGACTAGTGGGCGGGGAGCTGTTTTTT; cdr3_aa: CASRPGLVGGELFF
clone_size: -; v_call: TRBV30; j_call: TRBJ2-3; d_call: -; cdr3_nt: TGTGCCTGGAGTCCGGCTAGGCGAGTGCAGTATTTT; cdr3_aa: CAWSPARRVQYF
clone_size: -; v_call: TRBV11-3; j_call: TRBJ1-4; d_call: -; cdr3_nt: TGTGCCAGCAGCTCCCGTTCATCGGTGTTAACTAATGAAAAACTGTTTTTT; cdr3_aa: CASSSRSSVLTNEKLFF
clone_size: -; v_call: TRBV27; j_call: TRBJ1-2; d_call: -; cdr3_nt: TGTGCCAGCAGTTTAAACTGGGATGCAGTCTATGGCTACACCTTC; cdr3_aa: CASSLNWDAVYGYTF
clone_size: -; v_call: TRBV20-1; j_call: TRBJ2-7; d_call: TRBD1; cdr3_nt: TGCAGTGCTCGCACGTACGACAGGGCTACCGAGCAGTACTTC; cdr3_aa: CSARTYDRATEQYF
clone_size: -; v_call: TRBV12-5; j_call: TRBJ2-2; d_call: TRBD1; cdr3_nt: TGTGCTAGTGGTTTGGAGGGGGCAGCAGCCGGGGAGCTGTTTTTT; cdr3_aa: CASGLEGAAAGELFF
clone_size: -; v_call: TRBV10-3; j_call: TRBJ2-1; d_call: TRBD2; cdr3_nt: TGTGCCATCACCCCGACTAGCGGGAGCGGCAATGAGCAGTTCTTC; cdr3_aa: CAITPTSGSGNEQFF
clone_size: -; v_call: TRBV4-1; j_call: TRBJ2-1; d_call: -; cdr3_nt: TGCGCCAGCAGCCAAGTTGGACGGGAGTACAATGAGCAGTTCTTC; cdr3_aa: CASSQVGREYNEQFF
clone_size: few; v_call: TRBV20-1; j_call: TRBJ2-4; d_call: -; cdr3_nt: TGCAGTGCTAGAATCCAGGGTCGGGACATTCAGTACTTC; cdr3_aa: CSARIQGRDIQYF
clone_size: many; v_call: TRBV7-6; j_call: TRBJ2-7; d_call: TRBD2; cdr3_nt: TGTGCCAGCAGCCTAGGGACTAGCGGTAGGGAGCAGTACTTC; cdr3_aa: CASSLGTSGREQYF
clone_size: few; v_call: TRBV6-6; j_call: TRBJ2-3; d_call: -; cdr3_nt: TGTGCCAGCAGTCCCCGGATTAGGTCCACAGATACGCAGTATTTT; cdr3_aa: CASSPRIRSTDTQYF
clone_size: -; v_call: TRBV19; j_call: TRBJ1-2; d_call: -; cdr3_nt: TGTGCCAGTAGTATCGGGACAGGCTACACCTTC; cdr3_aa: CASSIGTGYTF
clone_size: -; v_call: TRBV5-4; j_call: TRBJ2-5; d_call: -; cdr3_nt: TGTGCCAGCAGCTTGGTGAGGGAGAGCATTTCTTGGTCTACGGAGACCCAGTACTTC; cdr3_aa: CASSLVRESISWSTETQYF